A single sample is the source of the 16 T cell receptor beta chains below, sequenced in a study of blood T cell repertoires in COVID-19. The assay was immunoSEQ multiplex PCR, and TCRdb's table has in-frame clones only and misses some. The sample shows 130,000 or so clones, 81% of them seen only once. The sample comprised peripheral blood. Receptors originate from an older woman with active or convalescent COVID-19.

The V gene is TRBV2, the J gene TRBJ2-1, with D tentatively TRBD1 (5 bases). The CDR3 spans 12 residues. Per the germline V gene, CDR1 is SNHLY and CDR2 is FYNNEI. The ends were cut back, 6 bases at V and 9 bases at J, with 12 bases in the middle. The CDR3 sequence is CASSAGIGEQFF. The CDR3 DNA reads TGTGCCAGCAGCGCAGGGATAGGTGAGCAGTTCTTC.

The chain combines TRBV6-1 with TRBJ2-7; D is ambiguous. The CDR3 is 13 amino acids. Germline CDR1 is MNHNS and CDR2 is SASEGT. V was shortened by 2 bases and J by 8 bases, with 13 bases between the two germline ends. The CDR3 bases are TGTGCCAGCAGTGAAAGTGGAGCCTTCAAGCAGTACTTC. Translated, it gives CASSESGAFKQYF.

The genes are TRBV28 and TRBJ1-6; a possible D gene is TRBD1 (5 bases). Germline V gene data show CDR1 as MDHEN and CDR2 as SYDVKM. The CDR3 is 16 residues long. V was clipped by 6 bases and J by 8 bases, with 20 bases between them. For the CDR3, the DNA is TGTGCCAGCAGCCCCCCCGGGGGAGTCTTTGATTCACCCCTCCACTTT. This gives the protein CASSPPGGVFDSPLHF.

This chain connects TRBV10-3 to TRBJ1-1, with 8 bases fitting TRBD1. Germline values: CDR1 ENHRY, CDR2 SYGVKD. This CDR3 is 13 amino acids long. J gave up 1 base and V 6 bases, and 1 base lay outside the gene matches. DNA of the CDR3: TGTGCCATCAGCAGGGGGCCGAACACTGAAGCTTTCTTT. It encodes CAISRGPNTEAFF.

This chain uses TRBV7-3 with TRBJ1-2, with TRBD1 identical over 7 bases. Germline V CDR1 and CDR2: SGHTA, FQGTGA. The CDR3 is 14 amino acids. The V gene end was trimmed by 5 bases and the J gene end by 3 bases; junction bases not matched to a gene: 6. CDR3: CASSLTGADYGYTF. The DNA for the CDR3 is TGTGCCAGCAGCCTTACAGGGGCGGACTATGGCTACACCTTC.

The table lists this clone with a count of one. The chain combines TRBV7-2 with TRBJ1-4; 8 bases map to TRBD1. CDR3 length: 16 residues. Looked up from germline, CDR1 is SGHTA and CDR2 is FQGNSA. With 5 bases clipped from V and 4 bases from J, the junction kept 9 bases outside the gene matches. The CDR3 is CASSINRGGINEKLFF. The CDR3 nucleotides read TGTGCCAGCAGCATAAACAGGGGGGGGATTAATGAAAAACTGTTTTTT.

CDR3 nucleotide sequence: TGTGCCAGCACGACGAGACAGGGGCCCACAGATACGCAGTATTTT. Translation gives CASTTRQGPTDTQYF. V and J are TRBV6-5 and TRBJ2-3, with 8 bases lining up with TRBD1. Germline CDR1 reads MNHEY; CDR2 reads SVGAGI. V lost 7 bases and J lost 2; bases outside the gene matches: 8. The CDR3 contains 15 residues.

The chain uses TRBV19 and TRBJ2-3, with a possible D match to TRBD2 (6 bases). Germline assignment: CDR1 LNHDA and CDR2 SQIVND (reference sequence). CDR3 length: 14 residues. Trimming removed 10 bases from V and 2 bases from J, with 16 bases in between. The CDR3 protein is CATRREGFTDTQYF. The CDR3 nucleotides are TGTGCCACCAGGAGGGAAGGATTCACAGATACGCAGTATTTT.

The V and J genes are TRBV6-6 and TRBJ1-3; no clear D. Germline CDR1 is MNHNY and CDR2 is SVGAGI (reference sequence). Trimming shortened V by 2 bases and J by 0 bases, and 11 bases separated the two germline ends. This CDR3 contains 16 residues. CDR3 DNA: TGTGCCAGCAGTTACACGTTTCGACACTCTGGAAACACCATATATTTT. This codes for CASSYTFRHSGNTIYF.

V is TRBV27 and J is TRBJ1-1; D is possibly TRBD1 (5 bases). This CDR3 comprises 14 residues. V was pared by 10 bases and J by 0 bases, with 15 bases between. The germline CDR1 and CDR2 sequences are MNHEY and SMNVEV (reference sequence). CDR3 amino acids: CATRQNFMNTEAFF. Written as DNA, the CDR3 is TGTGCCACCAGACAGAACTTCATGAACACTGAAGCTTTCTTT.

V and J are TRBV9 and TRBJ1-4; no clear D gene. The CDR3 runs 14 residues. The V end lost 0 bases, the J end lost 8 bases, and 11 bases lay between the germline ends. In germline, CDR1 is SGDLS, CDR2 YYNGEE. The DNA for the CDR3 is TGTGCCAGCAGCGTAGGAGGAGTGAGGGAAAAACTGTTTTTT. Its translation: CASSVGGVREKLFF.

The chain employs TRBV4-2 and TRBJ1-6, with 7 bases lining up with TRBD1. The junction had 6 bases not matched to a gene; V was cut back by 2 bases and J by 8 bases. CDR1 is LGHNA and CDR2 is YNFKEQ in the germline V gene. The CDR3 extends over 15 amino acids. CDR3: CASSQPTGWDSPLHF. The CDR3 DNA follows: TGTGCCAGCAGCCAACCGACAGGGTGGGATTCACCCCTCCACTTT.

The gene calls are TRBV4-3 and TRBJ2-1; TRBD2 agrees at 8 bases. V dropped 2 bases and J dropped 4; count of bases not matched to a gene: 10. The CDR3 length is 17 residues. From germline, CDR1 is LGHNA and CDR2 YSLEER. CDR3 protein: CASSQLLLAGGYNEQFF. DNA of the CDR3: TGCGCCAGCAGCCAACTCCTCCTGGCGGGAGGATACAATGAGCAGTTCTTC.

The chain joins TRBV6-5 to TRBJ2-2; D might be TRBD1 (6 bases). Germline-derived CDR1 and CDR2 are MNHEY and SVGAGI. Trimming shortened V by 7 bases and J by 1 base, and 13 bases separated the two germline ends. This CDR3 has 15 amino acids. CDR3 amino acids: CASKSRDKNTGELFF. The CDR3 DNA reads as TGTGCCAGCAAAAGCCGGGACAAGAACACCGGGGAGCTGTTTTTT.

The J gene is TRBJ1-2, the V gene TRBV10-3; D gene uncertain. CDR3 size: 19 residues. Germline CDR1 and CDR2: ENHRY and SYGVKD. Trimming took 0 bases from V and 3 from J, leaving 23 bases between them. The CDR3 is CAISESSSSRHPDDYGYTF. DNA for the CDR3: TGTGCCATCAGTGAGTCGAGCAGCTCCAGACACCCCGACGACTATGGCTACACCTTC.

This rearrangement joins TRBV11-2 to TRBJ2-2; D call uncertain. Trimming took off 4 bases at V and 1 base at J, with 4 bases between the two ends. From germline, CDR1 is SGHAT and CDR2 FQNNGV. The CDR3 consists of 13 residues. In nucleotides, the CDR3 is TGTGCCAGCAGCTCTTGGAACACCGGGGAGCTGTTTTTT. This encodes CASSSWNTGELFF.